Given below is one TCR beta chain in context. Its antigen is currently unknown. The data originate from a study of T cells in Graves' hyperthyroidism and ophthalmopathy. Study observations and caveats: A model built on 13 V-J features separated ophthalmopathy from stable hyperthyroidism. Most clonotypes that expanded in the thyroid above 0.001 also showed up in blood.

Germline trimming cut 4 bases from V and 2 bases from J; bases unmatched to any gene: 14. This CDR3 has 19 residues. Hyperthyroidism in the patients, aged 18 to 65, was newly diagnosed and under 2 months in duration. Using RNA transcripts as the source, TCR beta CDR3 regions were amplified. TCR CDR3 regions were first amplified by RT-PCR with HTBI primers. TCRdb re-analysed the multiplex PCR reads in MiXCR, keeping a single row per CDR3 protein. The sample lists over 250,000 distinct CDR3 sequences, less than 30% occurring once. This receptor was taken from a man in his forties with Graves' hyperthyroidism that later progressed to Graves' ophthalmopathy. The V gene is TRBV12-3 or TRBV12-4, the J gene TRBJ1-5; TRBD1 matches at 10 bases. Source material: blood. Here the CDR3 reads CASSSLGQGVSYGNQPQHF. The DNA of the CDR3 is TGTGCCAGCAGTTCCCTCGGACAGGGGGTCTCGTATGGCAATCAGCCCCAGCATTTT.